The source of this T cell receptor (beta chain) is a study of blood T cell repertoires in COVID-19 (dated by TCRdb to 2020 to 2022). In the study overall: Collaborator samples came from the United States, Italy and Spain and covered acute and convalescent phases of COVID-19. Deeply sampled blood TCRbeta repertoires from subjects exposed to, actively infected with, or recovered from COVID-19 were included in the dataset. A freely available public database, intended as a resource for researchers studying the immune response to SARS-CoV-2, is where the repertoires were released. The samples were drawn from two sources: the first 160 participants of the ongoing ImmuneRACE study, and 1,000 to 1,500 subjects contributed by 6 global collaborators. The prospective study material was composed of cDNA or gDNA derived from T cells, B-cell-depleted T cells, or PBMCs. HLA class I and class II types, where available, came from metadata supplied by the sample provider rather than from assay-based typing. A de-identified subject ID, COVID-19 status, age in years and sex were almost always included in the sample metadata. Overall study results and their limits: The quantity of clinical and demographic metadata differed by source and by participant and was supplied without curation.

There are 13 amino acids in the CDR3, from cysteine to phenylalanine inclusive. Only the CDR3 DNA is retained, 39 bases long and in frame from the first base. Compared with germline, V lacks 5 bases and J lacks 7 bases; bases without a gene match: 7. Via the germline V gene, CDR1 is SGHTA and CDR2 FQGTGA. Notes on this clone: Its cognate antigen has yet to be identified. Base qualities are missing; no much larger clone stands one base away.

TCRbeta CDR3 regions were amplified from genomic DNA by means of the immunoSEQ Assay, a bias-controlled multiplex PCR. The paper's processing steps were these. Nucleated cell counts per sample were estimated from amplification of reference gene primers within the assay. To quantify the absolute abundance of each unique TCRbeta CDR3 rearrangement, sequence reads were collapsed and filtered. For each sample, productive Simpson clonality was calculated as the square root of Simpson's diversity index over productive rearrangements. Held by TCRdb, this immuneACCESS table contains in-frame sequences only and omits some clones. Under half of the omission traces to an unresolved V gene where checked; the cause of the rest is unknown. The DNA gave D and trimming, while V, J and clone size come from that table. Within this sample are 90,000 to 100,000 clones, with 84% of them counted one time only. Of the sample, 2% falls within the top ten clones.

The collaborating institutions used their own protocols to collect whole blood in K2EDTA tubes. For TCRbeta analysis, collaborators shipped samples as frozen whole blood, isolated PBMCs, or DNA extracted from either of those sample types. Material: peripheral blood. This clonotype was sampled from a man in his 70s with active or convalescent COVID-19. The sequence is built from TRBV7-3 and TRBJ1-1; 7 bases in the junction line up with TRBD1. The DNA is as follows: TGTGCCAGCAGCACACGGACAGGTCGTGAAGCTTTCTTT. This gives the protein CASSTRTGREAFF.